This is a list of T cell receptor beta chains from one sample in a study of shared clonotypes between healthy human individuals. Clones were sequenced by immunoSEQ multiplex PCR, and TCRdb holds only the in-frame ones, with some missing. This table holds around 1.5 million clones, 98% found once. The material sequenced was naive CD4+ T cells sorted from blood. These receptor sequences come from a man aged 25-45 years in good health. Both conserved end residues are trimmed from each CDR3.

cdr3_length j_call v_call cdr3_aa
12 TRBJ2-7 TRBV5-6 ASSTGTGLYEQY
10 TRBJ2-5 TRBV10-3 ATRQRQETQY
11 TRBJ1-2 TRBV29-1 SVVSRGLSGYT
14 TRBJ2-7 TRBV19 ASSRLAGEVSNEQY
13 TRBJ2-1 TRBV28 ASSVFSQGNNEQF
11 TRBJ1-2 TRBV10-2 ASSERETRGYT
13 TRBJ2-4 TRBV11-2 ASSTEGQRTEYQY
11 TRBJ2-7 TRBV18 ASSPAQAYEQY
13 TRBJ1-4 TRBV9 ASSDRQGPNEKLF
13 TRBJ1-5 TRBV7-2 ASSLQVFSGYPQH
12 TRBJ2-5 TRBV11-2 ASSSSGAQETQY
16 TRBJ2-1 TRBV10-1 ASSEGASGMRSYNEQF
13 TRBJ2-7 TRBV5-1 ASSLGPQGDYEQY
13 TRBJ1-5 TRBV19 ASSIWNRVNQPQH
15 TRBJ2-2 TRBV29-1 SVEVTSGRADTGELF
10 TRBJ2-1 TRBV30 AWTASGSVQF
11 TRBJ2-7 TRBV5-1 ASSLEQPKEQY
11 TRBJ1-2 TRBV11-2 ASSSLSSTGYT
12 TRBJ2-6 TRBV7-2 ASSPLGTHNVLT
14 TRBJ1-2 TRBV4-1 ASSQVGSRGGYGYT
10 TRBJ2-7 TRBV2 ASRDNSYEQY
11 TRBJ1-1 TRBV30 AWREGAKTEAF
16 TRBJ2-7 TRBV11-2 ASSSNRGQLRWSYEQY
11 TRBJ2-1 TRBV18 ASSPPVGNEQF
16 TRBJ2-7 TRBV19 ASSMRREGLVRLYEQY
12 TRBJ1-1 TRBV6-5 ASRVDSPGAEAF
11 TRBJ2-7 TRBV29-1 SVGGRSSYEQY
13 TRBJ2-5 TRBV27 ASSEIRDKKETQY